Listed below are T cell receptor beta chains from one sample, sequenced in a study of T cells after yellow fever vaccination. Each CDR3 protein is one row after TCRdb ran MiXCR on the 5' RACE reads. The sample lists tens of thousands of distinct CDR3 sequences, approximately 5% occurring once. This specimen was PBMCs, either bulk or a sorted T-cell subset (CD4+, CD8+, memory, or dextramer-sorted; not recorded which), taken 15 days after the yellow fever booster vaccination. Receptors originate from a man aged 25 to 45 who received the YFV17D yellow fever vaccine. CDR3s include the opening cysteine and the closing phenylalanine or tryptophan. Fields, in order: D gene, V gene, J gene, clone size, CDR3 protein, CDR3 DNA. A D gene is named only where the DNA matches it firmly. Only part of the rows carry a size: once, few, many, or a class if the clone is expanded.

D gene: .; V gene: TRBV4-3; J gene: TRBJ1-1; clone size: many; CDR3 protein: CASSQATWNTEAFF; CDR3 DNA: TGCGCCAGCAGCCAGGCTACATGGAACACTGAAGCTTTCTTT
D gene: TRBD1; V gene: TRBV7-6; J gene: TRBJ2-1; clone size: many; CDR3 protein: CASSLDVGGTEQFF; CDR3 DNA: TGTGCCAGCAGCTTAGATGTAGGGGGCACTGAGCAGTTCTTC
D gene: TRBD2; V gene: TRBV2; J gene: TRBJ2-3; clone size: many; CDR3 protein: CASRPTSGSSTDTQYF; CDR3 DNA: TGTGCCAGCAGACCCACTAGCGGGTCGAGCACAGATACGCAGTATTTT
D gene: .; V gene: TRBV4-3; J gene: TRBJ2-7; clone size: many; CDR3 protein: CASSQDYLSRPYEQYF; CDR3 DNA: TGCGCCAGCAGCCAAGATTACTTATCCCGGCCCTACGAGCAGTACTTC
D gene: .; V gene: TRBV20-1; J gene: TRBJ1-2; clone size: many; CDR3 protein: CSARSEQDGYTF; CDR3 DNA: TGCAGTGCACGATCCGAACAAGATGGCTACACCTTC
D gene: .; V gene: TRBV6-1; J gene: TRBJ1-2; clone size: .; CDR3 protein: CASSQRKGTYGYTF; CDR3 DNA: TGTGCCAGCAGCCAGCGAAAGGGGACCTATGGCTACACCTTC
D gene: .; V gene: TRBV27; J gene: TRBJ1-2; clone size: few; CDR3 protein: CASSLNAGGKYGYTF; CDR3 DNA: TGTGCCAGCAGTTTAAATGCAGGCGGGAAATATGGCTACACCTTC
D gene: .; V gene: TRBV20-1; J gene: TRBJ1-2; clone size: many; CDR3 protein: CSAREQGHHGYTF; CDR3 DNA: TGCAGTGCTAGAGAGCAGGGTCACCATGGCTACACCTTC
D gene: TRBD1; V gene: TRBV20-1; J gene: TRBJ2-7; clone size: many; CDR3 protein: CSAITGQGYEQYF; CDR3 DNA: TGCAGTGCGATTACGGGACAGGGCTACGAGCAGTACTTC
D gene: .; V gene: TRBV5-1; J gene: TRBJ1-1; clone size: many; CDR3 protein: CASSLALGRDNTEAFF; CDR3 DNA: TGCGCCAGCAGCTTGGCCCTGGGGCGAGACAACACTGAAGCTTTCTTT
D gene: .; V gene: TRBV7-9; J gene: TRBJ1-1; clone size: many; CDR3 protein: CASTYAGGATSTEAFF; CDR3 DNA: TGTGCCAGCACCTACGCGGGGGGCGCCACCTCCACTGAAGCTTTCTTT
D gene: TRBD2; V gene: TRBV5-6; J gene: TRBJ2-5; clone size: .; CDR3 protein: CASSARTSGRGGQETQYF; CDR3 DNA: TGTGCCAGCAGCGCACGGACTAGCGGGAGAGGAGGCCAAGAGACCCAGTACTTC
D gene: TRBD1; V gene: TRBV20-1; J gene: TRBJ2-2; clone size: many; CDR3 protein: CSALTGVGELFF; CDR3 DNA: TGCAGTGCACTTACAGGGGTCGGGGAGCTGTTTTTT
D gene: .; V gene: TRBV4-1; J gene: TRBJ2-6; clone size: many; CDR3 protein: CASSQDQAGANVLTF; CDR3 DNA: TGCGCCAGCAGCCAAGATCAAGCTGGGGCCAACGTCCTGACTTTC
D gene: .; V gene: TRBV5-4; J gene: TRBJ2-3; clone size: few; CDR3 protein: CASSRDATTKDTQYF; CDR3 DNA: TGTGCCAGCAGCCGGGACGCCACTACCAAAGATACGCAGTATTTT
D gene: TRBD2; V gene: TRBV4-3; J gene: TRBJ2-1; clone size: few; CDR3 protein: CASSQDLGLGKAEQFF; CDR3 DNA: TGCGCCAGCAGCCAAGATTTAGGACTAGGAAAGGCTGAGCAGTTCTTC
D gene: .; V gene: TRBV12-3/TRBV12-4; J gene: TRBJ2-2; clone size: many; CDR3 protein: CASRTTGVNGELFF; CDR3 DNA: TGTGCCAGCAGGACCACAGGAGTCAACGGGGAGCTGTTTTTT
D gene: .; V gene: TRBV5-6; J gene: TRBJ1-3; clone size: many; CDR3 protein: CASSLLQRTSNTIYF; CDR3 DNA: TGTGCCAGCAGCTTGTTACAGCGGACCTCAAACACCATATATTTT
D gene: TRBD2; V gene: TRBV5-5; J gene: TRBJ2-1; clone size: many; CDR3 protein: CASSLAGDTYNEQFF; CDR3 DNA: TGTGCCAGCAGCTTAGCGGGAGACACCTACAATGAGCAGTTCTTC
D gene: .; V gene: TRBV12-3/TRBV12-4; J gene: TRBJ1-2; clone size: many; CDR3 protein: CASRGREAYGYTF; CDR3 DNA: TGTGCCAGCAGGGGCAGGGAGGCCTATGGCTACACCTTC
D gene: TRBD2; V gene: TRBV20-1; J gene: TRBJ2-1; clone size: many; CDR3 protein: CSARSGTSGPRMDEQFF; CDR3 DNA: TGCAGTGCTAGATCCGGGACTAGCGGTCCGAGGATGGATGAGCAGTTCTTC
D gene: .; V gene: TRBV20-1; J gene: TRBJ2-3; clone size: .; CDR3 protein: CSADLLGRADTQYF; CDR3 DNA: TGCAGTGCTGACCTACTAGGGCGCGCAGATACGCAGTATTTT
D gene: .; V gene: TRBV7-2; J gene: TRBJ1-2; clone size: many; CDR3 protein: CASSRPTRELGSVDYGYTF; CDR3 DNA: TGTGCCAGCAGCCGTCCCACGAGGGAGTTGGGGTCGGTTGACTATGGCTACACCTTC
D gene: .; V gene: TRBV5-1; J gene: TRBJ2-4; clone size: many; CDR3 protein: CASSLGGTQGSAKNIQYF; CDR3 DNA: TGCGCCAGCAGCTTGGGGGGCACCCAGGGGTCAGCCAAAAACATTCAGTACTTC
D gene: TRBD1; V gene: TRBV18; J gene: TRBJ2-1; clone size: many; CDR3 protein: CASSPREGQHNEQFF; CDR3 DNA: TGTGCCAGCTCACCGCGAGAGGGACAGCACAATGAGCAGTTCTTC
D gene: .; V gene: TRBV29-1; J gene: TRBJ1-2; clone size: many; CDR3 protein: CSVDSWGYGYTF; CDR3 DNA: TGCAGCGTTGACTCCTGGGGCTATGGCTACACCTTC
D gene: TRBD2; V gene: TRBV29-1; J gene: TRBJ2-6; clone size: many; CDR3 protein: CSVSAGSSGANVLTF; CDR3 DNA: TGCAGCGTATCAGCGGGGTCCTCTGGGGCCAACGTCCTGACTTTC
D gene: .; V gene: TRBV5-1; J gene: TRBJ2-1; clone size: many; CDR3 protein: CASSHPQPRGRGGEQFF; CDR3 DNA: TGCGCCAGCAGCCATCCTCAGCCAAGAGGTCGTGGGGGTGAGCAGTTCTTC
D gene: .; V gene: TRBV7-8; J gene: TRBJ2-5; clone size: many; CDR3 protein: CASSVPREQETQYF; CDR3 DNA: TGTGCCAGCAGCGTCCCCCGGGAACAAGAGACCCAGTACTTC
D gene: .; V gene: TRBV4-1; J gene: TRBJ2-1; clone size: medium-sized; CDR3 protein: CASSTSRAARADEQFF; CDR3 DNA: TGCGCCAGCAGCACTTCTCGGGCTGCACGAGCCGATGAGCAGTTCTTC
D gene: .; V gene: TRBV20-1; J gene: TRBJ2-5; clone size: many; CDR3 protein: CSAGPGPRVETQYF; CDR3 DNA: TGCAGTGCAGGCCCGGGACCGCGGGTAGAGACCCAGTACTTC
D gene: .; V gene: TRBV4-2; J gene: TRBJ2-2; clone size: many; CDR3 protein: CASRQENSGWSYTGELFF; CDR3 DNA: TGTGCCAGCAGGCAAGAAAACAGCGGGTGGTCCTACACCGGGGAGCTGTTTTTT
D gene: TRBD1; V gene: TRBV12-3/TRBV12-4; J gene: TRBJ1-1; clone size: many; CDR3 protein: CASSLRTGNTEAFF; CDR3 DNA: TGTGCCAGCAGTCTGCGGACAGGGAACACTGAAGCTTTCTTT
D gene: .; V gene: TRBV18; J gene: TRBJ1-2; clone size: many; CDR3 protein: CASSPEGPYGYTF; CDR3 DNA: TGTGCCAGCTCACCAGAGGGACCCTATGGCTACACCTTC
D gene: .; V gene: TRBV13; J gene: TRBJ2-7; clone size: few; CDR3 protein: CASSPGLASEQYF; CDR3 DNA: TGTGCCAGCAGCCCAGGCCTAGCATCCGAGCAGTACTTC
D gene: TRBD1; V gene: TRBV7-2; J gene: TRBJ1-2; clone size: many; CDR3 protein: CASSLPGQVGGYTF; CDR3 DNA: TGTGCCAGCAGCTTACCGGGACAGGTCGGCGGCTACACCTTC
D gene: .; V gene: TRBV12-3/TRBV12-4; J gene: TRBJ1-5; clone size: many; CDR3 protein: CASSLRTDSNQPQHF; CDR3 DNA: TGTGCCAGCAGTTTACGGACAGATAGCAATCAGCCCCAGCATTTT
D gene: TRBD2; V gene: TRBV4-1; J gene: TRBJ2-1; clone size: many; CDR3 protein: CASSAGGASGGLYNEQFF; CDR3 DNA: TGCGCCAGCAGCGCCGGCGGGGCTAGCGGGGGCCTTTACAATGAGCAGTTCTTC
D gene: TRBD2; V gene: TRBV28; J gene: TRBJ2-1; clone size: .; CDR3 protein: CASSPSSGSGHNEQFF; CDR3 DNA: TGTGCCAGCAGTCCGTCTAGCGGGAGTGGGCACAATGAGCAGTTCTTC
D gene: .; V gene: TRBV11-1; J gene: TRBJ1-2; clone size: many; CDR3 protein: CASTRAGGDGYTF; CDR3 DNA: TGTGCCAGCACCAGGGCCGGGGGGGACGGCTACACCTTC
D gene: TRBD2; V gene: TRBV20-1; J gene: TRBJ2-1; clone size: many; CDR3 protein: CSAPRTSGPTNEQFF; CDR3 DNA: TGCAGTGCTCCCCGGACTAGCGGGCCCACAAATGAGCAGTTCTTC
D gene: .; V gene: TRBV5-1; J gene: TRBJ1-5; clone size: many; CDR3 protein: CASSEWGRDQPQHF; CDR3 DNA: TGCGCCAGCAGCGAATGGGGCAGGGACCAGCCCCAGCATTTT
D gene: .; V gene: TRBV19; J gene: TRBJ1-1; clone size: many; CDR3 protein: CASSIGKGGTEAFF; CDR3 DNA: TGTGCCAGTAGTATAGGGAAGGGCGGCACTGAAGCTTTCTTT
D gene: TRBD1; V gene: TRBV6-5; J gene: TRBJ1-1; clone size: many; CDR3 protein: CASRPGQGDWNTEAFF; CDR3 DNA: TGTGCCAGCAGACCAGGACAGGGGGATTGGAACACTGAAGCTTTCTTT
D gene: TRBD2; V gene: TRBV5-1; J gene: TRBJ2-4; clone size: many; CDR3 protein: CASSLEPGRALSVKNIQYF; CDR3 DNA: TGCGCCAGCAGCTTGGAGCCCGGGAGGGCTTTGTCGGTCAAAAACATTCAGTACTTC
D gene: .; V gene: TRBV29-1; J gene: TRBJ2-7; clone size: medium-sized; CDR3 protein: CSVEGGEYEQYF; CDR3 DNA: TGCAGCGTTGAAGGCGGGGAGTACGAGCAGTACTTC
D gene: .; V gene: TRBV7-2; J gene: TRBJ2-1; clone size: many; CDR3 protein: CASSFGFAYNEQFF; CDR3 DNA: TGTGCCAGCAGCTTCGGGTTCGCCTACAATGAGCAGTTCTTC
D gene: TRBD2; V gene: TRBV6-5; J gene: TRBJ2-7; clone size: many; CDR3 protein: CASSYSPSGRDEQYF; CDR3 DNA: TGTGCCAGCAGTTACTCTCCTAGCGGGAGGGACGAGCAGTACTTC
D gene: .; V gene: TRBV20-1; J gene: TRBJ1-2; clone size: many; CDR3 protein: CSAGQGLGDFGGYTF; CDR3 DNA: TGCAGTGCTGGGCAGGGACTGGGGGATTTCGGTGGCTACACCTTC
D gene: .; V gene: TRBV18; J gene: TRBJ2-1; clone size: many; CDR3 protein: CASSPPLASEQFF; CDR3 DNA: TGTGCCAGCTCACCACCGCTAGCGAGTGAGCAGTTCTTC
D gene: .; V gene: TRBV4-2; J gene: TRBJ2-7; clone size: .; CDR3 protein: CAISLGVPYEQYF; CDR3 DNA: TGTGCCATCAGCCTCGGAGTCCCCTACGAGCAGTACTTC
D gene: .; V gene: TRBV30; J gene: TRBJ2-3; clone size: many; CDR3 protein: CAWAGTTRDTQYF; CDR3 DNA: TGTGCCTGGGCCGGGACCACTAGAGATACGCAGTATTTT
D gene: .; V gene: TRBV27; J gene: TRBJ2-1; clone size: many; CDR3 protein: CASSLMGPRRTEQFF; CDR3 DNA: TGTGCCAGCAGTTTAATGGGACCCAGGCGTACTGAGCAGTTCTTC
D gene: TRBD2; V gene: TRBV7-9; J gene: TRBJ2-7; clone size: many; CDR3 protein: CASSPQLRTSGRSSYEQYF; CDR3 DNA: TGTGCCAGCAGCCCACAACTGAGGACTAGCGGGAGATCTTCCTACGAGCAGTACTTC
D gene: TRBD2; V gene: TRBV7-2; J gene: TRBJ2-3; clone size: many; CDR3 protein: CASSYGLDTDTQYF; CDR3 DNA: TGTGCCAGCAGCTACGGACTAGACACAGATACGCAGTATTTT
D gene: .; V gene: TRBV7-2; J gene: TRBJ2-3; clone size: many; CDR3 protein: CASSRSPYTQYF; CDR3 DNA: TGTGCCAGCAGTCGTAGCCCGTATACGCAGTATTTT